Listed below are T cell receptor beta chains from one sample, sequenced in a study of shared clonotypes between healthy human individuals. Sequencing used immunoSEQ multiplex PCR; TCRdb keeps in-frame clones, though not all of them. The table lists 2.5 million or so clones, more than 90% of them singletons. Sequences were obtained from naive CD4+ T cells sorted from blood. The receptor set was obtained from a man younger than 35 in good health. The CDR3 runs from the conserved cysteine through the conserved F or W. The D gene is left open where the match is weak. Only part of the rows carry a size: once, few, many, or a class if the clone is expanded.

>TRBD1|TRBV7-9|13|TRBJ2-5|.
CASSLTGGETQYF
TGTGCCAGCAGCTTAACAGGGGGAGAGACCCAGTACTTC
>.|TRBV5-1|15|TRBJ2-2|.
CASSPDTVNTGELFF
TGCGCCAGCAGCCCGGACACGGTGAACACCGGGGAGCTGTTTTTT
>.|TRBV28|13|TRBJ1-4|.
CATGGATNEKLFF
TGTGCCACCGGAGGAGCAACTAATGAAAAACTGTTTTTT
>TRBD2|TRBV5-1|17|TRBJ2-1|.
CASSLVAGGPGYNEQFF
TGCGCCAGCAGCTTGGTGGCGGGGGGGCCTGGCTACAATGAGCAGTTCTTC
>.|TRBV27|15|TRBJ2-2|.
CASSLWRSNTGELFF
TGTGCCAGCAGTTTGTGGCGGTCGAACACCGGGGAGCTGTTTTTT
>.|TRBV10-3|16|TRBJ2-4|once
CAISESVSIAKNIQYF
TGTGCCATCAGTGAGTCTGTGTCGATAGCCAAAAACATTCAGTACTTC
>.|TRBV7-2|14|TRBJ2-7|.
CASSPEDGSYEQYF
TGTGCCAGCAGCCCAGAGGACGGAAGCTACGAGCAGTACTTC
>.|TRBV15|13|TRBJ2-2|.
CATTPGATGELFF
TGTGCCACCACTCCGGGTGCGACGGGGGAGCTGTTTTTT
>TRBD2|TRBV28|16|TRBJ2-5|.
CASSLGVTSGWEAQYF
TGTGCCAGCAGTTTAGGGGTGACTAGCGGCTGGGAGGCCCAGTACTTC
>.|TRBV5-1|17|TRBJ2-4|.
CASSLGGSALAKNIQYF
TGCGCCAGCAGCTTGGGCGGTTCAGCCTTAGCCAAAAACATTCAGTACTTC
>.|TRBV10-3|13|TRBJ2-1|.
CAIGLSSYNEQFF
TGTGCCATCGGGCTTAGCTCCTACAATGAGCAGTTCTTC
>TRBD2|TRBV4-1|17|TRBJ2-1|.
CASSQVGAGVPYNEQFF
TGCGCCAGCAGCCAAGTCGGGGCGGGAGTACCCTACAATGAGCAGTTCTTC
>TRBD1|TRBV11-2|16|TRBJ2-5|.
CASSLAQGRGPETQYF
TGTGCCAGCAGCTTAGCTCAGGGCAGGGGGCCGGAGACCCAGTACTTC
>.|TRBV10-2|15|TRBJ1-3|.
CASTSAGPSGNTIYF
TGCGCCAGCACCTCGGCGGGGCCATCTGGAAACACCATATATTTT
>.|TRBV21-1|13|TRBJ2-7|.
CASGGRLRYEQYF
TGTGCCAGCGGGGGAAGGTTAAGGTACGAGCAGTACTTC
>TRBD1|TRBV25-1|16|TRBJ2-2|.
CASSVAGTVHTGELFF
TGTGCCAGCAGTGTAGCCGGGACAGTTCACACCGGGGAGCTGTTTTTT